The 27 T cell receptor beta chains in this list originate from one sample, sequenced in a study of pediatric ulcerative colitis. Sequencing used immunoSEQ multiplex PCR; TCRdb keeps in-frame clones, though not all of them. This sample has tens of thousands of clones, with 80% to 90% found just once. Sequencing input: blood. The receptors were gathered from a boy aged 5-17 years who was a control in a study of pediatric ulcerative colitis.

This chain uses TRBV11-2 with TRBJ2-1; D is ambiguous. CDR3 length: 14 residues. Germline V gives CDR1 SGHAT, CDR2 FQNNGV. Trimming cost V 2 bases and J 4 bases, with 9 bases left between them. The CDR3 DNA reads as TGTGCCAGCAGCTTATCCGGAAGGTACAATGAGCAGTTCTTC. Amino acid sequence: CASSLSGRYNEQFF.

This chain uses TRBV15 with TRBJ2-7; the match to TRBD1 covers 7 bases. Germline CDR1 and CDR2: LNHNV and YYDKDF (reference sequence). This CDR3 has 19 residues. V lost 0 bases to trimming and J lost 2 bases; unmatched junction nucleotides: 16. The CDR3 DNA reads TGTGCCACCAGCAGAGATAGGAATCCTACCGGGACAGCAACCTACGAGCAGTACTTC. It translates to CATSRDRNPTGTATYEQYF.

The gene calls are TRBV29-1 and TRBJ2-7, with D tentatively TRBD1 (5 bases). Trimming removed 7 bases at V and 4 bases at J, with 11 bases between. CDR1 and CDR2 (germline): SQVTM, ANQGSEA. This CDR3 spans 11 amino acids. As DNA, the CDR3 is TGCAGCGACCTCAGGGTTTACGAGCAGTACTTC. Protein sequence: CSDLRVYEQYF.

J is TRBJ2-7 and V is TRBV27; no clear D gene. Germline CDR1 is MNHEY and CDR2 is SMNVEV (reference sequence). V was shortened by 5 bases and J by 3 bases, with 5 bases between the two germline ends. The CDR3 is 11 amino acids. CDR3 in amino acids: CASSTLYEQYF. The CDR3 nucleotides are TGTGCCAGCAGTACCCTCTACGAGCAGTACTTC.

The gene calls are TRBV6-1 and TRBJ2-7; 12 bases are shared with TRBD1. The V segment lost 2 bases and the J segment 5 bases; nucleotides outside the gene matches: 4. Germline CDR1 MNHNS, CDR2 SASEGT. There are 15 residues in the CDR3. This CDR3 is CASSESGTGGHEQYF. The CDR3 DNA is TGTGCCAGCAGTGAATCGGGGACAGGGGGCCACGAGCAGTACTTC.

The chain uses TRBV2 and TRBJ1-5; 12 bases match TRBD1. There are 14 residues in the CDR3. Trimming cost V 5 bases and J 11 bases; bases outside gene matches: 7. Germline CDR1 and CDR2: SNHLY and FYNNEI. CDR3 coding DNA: TGTGCCAGCAGTTCCGGGACAGGGGGCCAGTCCCAGCATTTT. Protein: CASSSGTGGQSQHF.

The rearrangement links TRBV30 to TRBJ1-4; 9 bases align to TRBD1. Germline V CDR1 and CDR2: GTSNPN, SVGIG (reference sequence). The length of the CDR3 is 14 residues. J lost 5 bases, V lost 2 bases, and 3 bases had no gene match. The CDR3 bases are TGTGCCTGGAGTTCCGGGACAGGGAATGAAAAACTGTTTTTT. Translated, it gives CAWSSGTGNEKLFF.

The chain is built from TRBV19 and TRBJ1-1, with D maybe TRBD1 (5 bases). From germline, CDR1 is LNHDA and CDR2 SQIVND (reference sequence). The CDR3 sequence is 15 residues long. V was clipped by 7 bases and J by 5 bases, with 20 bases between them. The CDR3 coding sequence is TGTGCCAGTAATTTGGGACTCGGGGTTTGGACTGAAGCTTTCTTT. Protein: CASNLGLGVWTEAFF.

CDR3 loop: CASSENTGELFF. In DNA form, the CDR3 reads TGTGCCAGCTCTGAGAACACCGGGGAGCTGTTTTTT. The gene calls are TRBV6-6 and TRBJ2-2, with no clear D. CDR1 is MNHNY and CDR2 is SVGAGI in the germline V gene (reference sequence). Trimming stripped 8 bases from V and 1 base from J, with 5 bases between. This CDR3 contains 12 residues.

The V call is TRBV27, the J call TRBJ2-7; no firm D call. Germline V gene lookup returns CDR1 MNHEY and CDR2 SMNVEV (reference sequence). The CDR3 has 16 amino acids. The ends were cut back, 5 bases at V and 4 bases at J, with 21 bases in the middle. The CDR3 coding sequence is TGTGCCAGCAGTGCCTCCTACGAATTAAAGGGTTACGAGCAGTACTTC. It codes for CASSASYELKGYEQYF.

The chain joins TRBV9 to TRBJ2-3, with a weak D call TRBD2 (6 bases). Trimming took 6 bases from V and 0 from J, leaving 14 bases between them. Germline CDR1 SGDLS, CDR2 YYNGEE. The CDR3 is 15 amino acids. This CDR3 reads CASTKEDYSTDTQYF. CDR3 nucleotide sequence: TGTGCCAGCACCAAAGAGGACTATAGCACAGATACGCAGTATTTT.

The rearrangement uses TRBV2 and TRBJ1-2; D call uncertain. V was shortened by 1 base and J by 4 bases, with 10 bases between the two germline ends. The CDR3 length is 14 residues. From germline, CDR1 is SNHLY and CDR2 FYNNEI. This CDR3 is CASSEGYGVYGYTF. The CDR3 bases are TGTGCCAGCAGTGAAGGATATGGAGTCTATGGCTACACCTTC.

This CDR3 reads CASSLADRGKGEQYF. In DNA form, the CDR3 reads TGTGCCAGCAGCTTAGCCGACAGGGGGAAGGGTGAGCAGTACTTC. This chain uses TRBV7-6 with TRBJ2-7; 9 bases match TRBD1. V lost 0 bases and J lost 7; bases outside the gene matches: 7. Germline-derived CDR1 and CDR2 are SGHVS and FNYEAQ. The CDR3 runs to 15 residues.

The CDR3 region has the DNA TGCGCCAGCAGCCCAACTAGTGGCGAGCAGTACTTC. Its protein product is CASSPTSGEQYF. The chain combines TRBV5-1 with TRBJ2-7, with D perhaps TRBD2 (5 bases). The CDR3 loop spans 12 amino acids. In germline, CDR1 is SGHRS, CDR2 YFSETQ. Trimming shortened V by 4 bases and J by 6 bases, and 11 bases separated the two germline ends. Drawing the rest from reference TRBV5-1 and TRBJ2-7, the complete variable domain is KAGVTQTPRYLIKTRGQQVTLSCSPISGHRSVSWYQQTPGQGLQFLFEYFSETQRNKGNFPGRFSGRQFSNSRSEMNVSTLELGDSALYLCASSPTSGEQYFGPGTRLTVT.

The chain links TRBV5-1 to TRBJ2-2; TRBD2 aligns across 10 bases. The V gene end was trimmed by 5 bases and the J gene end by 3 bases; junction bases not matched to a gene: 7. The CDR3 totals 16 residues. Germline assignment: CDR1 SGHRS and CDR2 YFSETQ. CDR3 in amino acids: CASSPSAGGHTGELFF. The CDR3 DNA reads TGCGCCAGCAGTCCCTCAGCGGGAGGGCACACCGGGGAGCTGTTTTTT.

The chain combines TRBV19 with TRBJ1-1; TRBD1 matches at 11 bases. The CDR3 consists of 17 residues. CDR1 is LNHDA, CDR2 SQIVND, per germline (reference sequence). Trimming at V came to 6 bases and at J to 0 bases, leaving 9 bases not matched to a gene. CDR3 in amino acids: CASSMDGQGALNTEAFF. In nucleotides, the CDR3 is TGTGCCAGTAGCATGGATGGACAGGGGGCTCTGAACACTGAAGCTTTCTTT.

CDR3 in amino acids: CARTFQLIVPKTQYF. As DNA, the CDR3 is TGCGCCAGGACGTTCCAGCTCATCGTCCCAAAGACCCAGTACTTC. The chain links TRBV23-1 to TRBJ2-5, with D unresolved. TRBV23-1 is filed as an ORF, its function uncertain. Trimming pared 9 bases from V and 6 bases from J, leaving 23 bases between. CDR3 size: 15 residues.

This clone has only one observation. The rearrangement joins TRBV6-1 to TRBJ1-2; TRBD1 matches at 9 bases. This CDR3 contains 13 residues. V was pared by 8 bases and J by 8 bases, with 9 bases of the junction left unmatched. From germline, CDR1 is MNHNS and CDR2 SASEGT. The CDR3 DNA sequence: TGTGCCAGCGAGACCGGGACAGGGAACGGCTACACCTTC. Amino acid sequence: CASETGTGNGYTF.

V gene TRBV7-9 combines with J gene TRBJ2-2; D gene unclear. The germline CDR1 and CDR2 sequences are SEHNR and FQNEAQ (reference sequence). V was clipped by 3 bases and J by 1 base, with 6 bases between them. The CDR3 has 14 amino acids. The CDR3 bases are TGTGCCAGCAGCTTTCTGATGAACACCGGGGAGCTGTTTTTT. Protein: CASSFLMNTGELFF.

The DNA of the CDR3 is TGTGCCAGCTCACAACGACACATAGTGAAAAGTATGAACACTGAAGCTTTCTTT. It translates to CASSQRHIVKSMNTEAFF. The gene calls are TRBV18 and TRBJ1-1, with D uncertain. Germline CDR1 and CDR2: KGHSH and LQKENI. The ends were cut back, 4 bases at V and 0 bases at J, with 21 bases in the middle. The CDR3 length is 18 residues.

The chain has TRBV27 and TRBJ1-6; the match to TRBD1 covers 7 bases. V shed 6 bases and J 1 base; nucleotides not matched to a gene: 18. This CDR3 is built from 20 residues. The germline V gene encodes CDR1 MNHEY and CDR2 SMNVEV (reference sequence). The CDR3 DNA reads TGTGCCAGCAGCGGAAACCCATTACAGGGGATCGGGTCCTATAATTCACCCCTCCACTTT. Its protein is CASSGNPLQGIGSYNSPLHF.

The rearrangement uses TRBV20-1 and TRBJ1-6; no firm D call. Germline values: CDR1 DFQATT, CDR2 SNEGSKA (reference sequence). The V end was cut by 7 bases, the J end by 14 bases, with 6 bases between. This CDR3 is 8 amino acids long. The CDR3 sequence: CSVPTLHF. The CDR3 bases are TGCAGTGTCCCAACCCTCCACTTT.

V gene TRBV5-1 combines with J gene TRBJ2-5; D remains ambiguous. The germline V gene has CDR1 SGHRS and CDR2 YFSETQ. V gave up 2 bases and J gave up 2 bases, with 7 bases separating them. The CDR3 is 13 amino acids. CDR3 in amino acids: CASSFSGQETQYF. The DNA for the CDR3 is TGCGCCAGCAGCTTTTCGGGTCAAGAGACCCAGTACTTC.

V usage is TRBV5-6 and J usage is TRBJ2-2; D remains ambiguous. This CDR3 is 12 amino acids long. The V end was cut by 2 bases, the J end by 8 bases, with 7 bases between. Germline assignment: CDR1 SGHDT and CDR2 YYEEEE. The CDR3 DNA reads TGTGCCAGCAGCTTCGGTATGGGGGAGCTGTTTTTT. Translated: CASSFGMGELFF.

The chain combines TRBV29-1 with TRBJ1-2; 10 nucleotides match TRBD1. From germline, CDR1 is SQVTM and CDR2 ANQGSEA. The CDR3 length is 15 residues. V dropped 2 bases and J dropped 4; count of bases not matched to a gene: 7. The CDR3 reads CSVEMDRGEGYGYTF. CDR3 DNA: TGCAGCGTTGAAATGGACAGGGGGGAAGGCTATGGCTACACCTTC.

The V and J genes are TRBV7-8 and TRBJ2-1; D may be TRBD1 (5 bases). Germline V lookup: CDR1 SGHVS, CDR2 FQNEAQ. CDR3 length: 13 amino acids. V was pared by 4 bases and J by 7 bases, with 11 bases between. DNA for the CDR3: TGTGCCAGCAGCTCCTCCAGGGAAAATGAGCAGTTCTTC. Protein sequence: CASSSSRENEQFF.

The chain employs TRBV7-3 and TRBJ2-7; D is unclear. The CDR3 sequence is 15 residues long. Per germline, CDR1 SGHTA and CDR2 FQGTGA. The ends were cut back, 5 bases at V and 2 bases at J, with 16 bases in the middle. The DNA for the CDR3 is TGTGCCAGCAGCACACCTCGGGCAGGAACCTACGAGCAGTACTTC. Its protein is CASSTPRAGTYEQYF.